This T cell receptor (beta chain) was identified in a study of blood T cell repertoires in COVID-19. As for the study in general: Spain, Italy and the United States supplied samples that represented acute and convalescent COVID-19. PBMCs, B-cell-depleted T cells, or T cells provided the cDNA or gDNA that made up the material.

This CDR3 comprises 15 residues. Germline lookup yields CDR1 SEHNR and CDR2 FQNEAQ (reference sequence). V lost 4 bases, J lost 4 bases, and 17 bases lay in between. In the authors' workflow: Amplification of reference gene primers provided the estimated nucleated cell counts. Sequenced by immunoSEQ multiplex PCR; TCRdb stores in-frame clones only, minus some. The V and J calls and clone size come from that table; D and trimming were worked out from the DNA. In the table there are 150,000 to 200,000 clones, more than 70% of which are singletons. Sample: peripheral blood. The J gene is TRBJ2-7, the V gene TRBV7-9, with D perhaps TRBD2 (5 bases). The TCR was taken from a man aged 40-49 years with active or convalescent COVID-19. CDR3 coding DNA: TGTGCCAGCAGCTACTCGCCCAGCCGGACTTACGAGCAGTACTTC. Translating it yields CASSYSPSRTYEQYF.